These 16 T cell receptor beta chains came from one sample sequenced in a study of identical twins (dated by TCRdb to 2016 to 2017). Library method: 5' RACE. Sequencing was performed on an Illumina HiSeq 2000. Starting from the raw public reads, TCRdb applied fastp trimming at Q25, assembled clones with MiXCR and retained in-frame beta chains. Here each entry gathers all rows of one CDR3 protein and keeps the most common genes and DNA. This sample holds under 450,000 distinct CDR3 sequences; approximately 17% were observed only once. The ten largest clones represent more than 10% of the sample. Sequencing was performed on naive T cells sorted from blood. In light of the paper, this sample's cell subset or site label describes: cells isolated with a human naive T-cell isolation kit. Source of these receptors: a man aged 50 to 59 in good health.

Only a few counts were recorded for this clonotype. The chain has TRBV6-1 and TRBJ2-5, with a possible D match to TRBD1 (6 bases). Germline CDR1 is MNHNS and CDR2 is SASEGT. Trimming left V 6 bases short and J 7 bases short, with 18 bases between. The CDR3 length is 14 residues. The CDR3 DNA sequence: TGTGCCAGCAGGGGGGCAGGGGAGAGGGGGACCCAGTACTTC. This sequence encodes CASRGAGERGTQYF.

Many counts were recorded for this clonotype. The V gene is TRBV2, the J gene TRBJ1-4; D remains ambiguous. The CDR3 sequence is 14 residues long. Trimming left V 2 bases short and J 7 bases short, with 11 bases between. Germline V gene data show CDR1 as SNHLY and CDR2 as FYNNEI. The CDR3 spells CASSETLDGEKLFF. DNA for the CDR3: TGTGCCAGCAGTGAAACCTTGGACGGTGAAAAACTGTTTTTT. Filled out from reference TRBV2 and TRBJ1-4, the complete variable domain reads EPEVTQTPSHQVTQMGQEVILRCVPISNHLYFYWYRQILGQKVEFLVSFYNNEISEKSEIFDDQFSVERPDGSNFTLKIRSTKLEDSAMYFCASSETLDGEKLFFGSGTQLSVL.

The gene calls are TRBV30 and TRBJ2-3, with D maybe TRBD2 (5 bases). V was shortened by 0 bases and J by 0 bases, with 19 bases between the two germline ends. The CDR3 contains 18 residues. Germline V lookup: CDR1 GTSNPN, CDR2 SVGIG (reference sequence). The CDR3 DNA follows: TGTGCCTGGAGTGTACAAGTTCGCGAGCGGCTTAGCACAGATACGCAGTATTTT. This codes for CAWSVQVRERLSTDTQYF.

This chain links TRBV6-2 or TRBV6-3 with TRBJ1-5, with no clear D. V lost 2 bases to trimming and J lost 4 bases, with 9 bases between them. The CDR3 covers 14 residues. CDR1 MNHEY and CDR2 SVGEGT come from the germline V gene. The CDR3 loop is CASSYRPLNQPQHF. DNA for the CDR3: TGTGCCAGCAGTTACCGACCGCTTAATCAGCCCCAGCATTTT.

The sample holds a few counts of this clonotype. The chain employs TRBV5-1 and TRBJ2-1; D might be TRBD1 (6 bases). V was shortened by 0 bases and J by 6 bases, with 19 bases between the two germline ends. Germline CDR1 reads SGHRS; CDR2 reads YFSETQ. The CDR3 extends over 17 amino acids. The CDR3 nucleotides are TGCGCCAGCAGCTTGGCCCGGGACAACTTTGGTCCCAATGAGCAGTTCTTC. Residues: CASSLARDNFGPNEQFF.

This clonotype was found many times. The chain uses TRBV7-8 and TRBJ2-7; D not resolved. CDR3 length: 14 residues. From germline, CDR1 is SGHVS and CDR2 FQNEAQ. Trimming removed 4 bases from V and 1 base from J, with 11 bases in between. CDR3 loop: CASSSQRVSYEQYF. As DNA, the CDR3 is TGTGCCAGCAGCTCCCAGAGAGTTTCCTACGAGCAGTACTTC.

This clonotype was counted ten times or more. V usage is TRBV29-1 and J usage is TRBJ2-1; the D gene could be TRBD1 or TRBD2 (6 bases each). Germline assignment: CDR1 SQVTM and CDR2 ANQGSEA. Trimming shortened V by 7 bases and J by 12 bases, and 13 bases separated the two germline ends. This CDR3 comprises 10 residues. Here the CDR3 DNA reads TGCAGCGGAACCGGGGGCCCGCAGTTCTTC. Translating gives CSGTGGPQFF.

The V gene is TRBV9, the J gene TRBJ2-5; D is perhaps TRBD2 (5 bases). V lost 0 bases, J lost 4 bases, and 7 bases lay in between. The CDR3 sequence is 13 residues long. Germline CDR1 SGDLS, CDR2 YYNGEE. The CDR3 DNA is TGTGCCAGCAGCGTAGGAAGCGGAGAGACCCAGTACTTC. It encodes CASSVGSGETQYF.

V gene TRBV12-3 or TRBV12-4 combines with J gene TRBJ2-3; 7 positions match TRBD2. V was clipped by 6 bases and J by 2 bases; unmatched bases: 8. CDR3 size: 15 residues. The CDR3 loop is CASRRSGDYTDTQYF. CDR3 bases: TGTGCCAGCAGACGCTCTGGGGACTACACAGATACGCAGTATTTT.

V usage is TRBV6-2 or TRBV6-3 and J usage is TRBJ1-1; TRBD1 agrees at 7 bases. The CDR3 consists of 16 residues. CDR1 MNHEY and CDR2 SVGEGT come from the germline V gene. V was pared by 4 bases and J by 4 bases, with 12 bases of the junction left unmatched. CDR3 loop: CASSSPRQGVFTEAFF. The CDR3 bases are TGTGCCAGCAGTTCCCCCCGACAGGGAGTTTTCACTGAAGCTTTCTTT.

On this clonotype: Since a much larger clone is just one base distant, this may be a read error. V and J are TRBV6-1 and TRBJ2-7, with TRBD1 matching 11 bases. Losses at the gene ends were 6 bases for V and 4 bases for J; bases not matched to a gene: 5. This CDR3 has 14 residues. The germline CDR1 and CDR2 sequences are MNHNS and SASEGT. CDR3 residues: CASRAGTGGYEQYF. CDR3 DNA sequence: TGTGCCAGCAGGGCCGGGACAGGGGGGTACGAGCAGTACTTC.

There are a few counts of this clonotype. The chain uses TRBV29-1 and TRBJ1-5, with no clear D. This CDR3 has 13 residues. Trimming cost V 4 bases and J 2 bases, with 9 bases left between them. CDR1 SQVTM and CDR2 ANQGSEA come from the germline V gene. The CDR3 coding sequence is TGCAGCGTTGCAGAGAACGGCAATCAGCCCCAGCATTTT. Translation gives CSVAENGNQPQHF.

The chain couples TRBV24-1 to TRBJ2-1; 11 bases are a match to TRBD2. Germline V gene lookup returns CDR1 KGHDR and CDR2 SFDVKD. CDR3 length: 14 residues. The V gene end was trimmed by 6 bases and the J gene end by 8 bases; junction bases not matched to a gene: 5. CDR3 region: CATSTSGRRDEQFF. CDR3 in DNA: TGTGCCACCAGTACTAGCGGGAGAAGGGATGAGCAGTTCTTC.

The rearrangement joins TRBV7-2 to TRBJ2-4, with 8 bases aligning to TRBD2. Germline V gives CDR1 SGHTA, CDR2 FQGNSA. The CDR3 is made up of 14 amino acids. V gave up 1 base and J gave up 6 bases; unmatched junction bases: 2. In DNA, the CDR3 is TGTGCCAGCAGCTTAGGCCTAGCGGGAAACATTCAGTACTTC. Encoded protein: CASSLGLAGNIQYF.

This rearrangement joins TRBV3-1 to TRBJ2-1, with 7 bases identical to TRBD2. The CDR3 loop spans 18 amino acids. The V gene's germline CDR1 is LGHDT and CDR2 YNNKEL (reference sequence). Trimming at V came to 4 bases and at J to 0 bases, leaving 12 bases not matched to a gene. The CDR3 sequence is CASSPRRSGVSSYNEQFF. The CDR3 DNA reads TGTGCCAGCAGCCCACGGAGGAGCGGGGTCAGCTCCTACAATGAGCAGTTCTTC.

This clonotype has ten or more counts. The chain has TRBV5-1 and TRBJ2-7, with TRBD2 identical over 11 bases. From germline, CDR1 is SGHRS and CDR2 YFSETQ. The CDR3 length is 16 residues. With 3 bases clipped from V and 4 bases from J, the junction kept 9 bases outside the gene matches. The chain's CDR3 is CASSSTGTSGNYEQYF. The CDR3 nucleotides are TGCGCCAGCAGCTCCACCGGGACTAGCGGAAATTACGAGCAGTACTTC. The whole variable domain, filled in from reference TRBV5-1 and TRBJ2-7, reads KAGVTQTPRYLIKTRGQQVTLSCSPISGHRSVSWYQQTPGQGLQFLFEYFSETQRNKGNFPGRFSGRQFSNSRSEMNVSTLELGDSALYLCASSSTGTSGNYEQYFGPGTRLTVT.